The sequence of this T cell receptor (beta chain) was determined in a study of early T cells in non-severe SARS-CoV-2 infection. On the study more broadly: Chains stayed unpaired after sequencing of bulk RNA from unsorted whole blood. Study conclusions and caveats: Anti-spike CD8 responses were favored by VDJdb matching, which missed private and CD4 specificities.

Molecules of cDNA were individually given unique molecular identifiers that were attached to them. TCRdb recomputed calls from the 5' RACE reads with MiXCR, one row per CDR3 protein. The table shows some 49,000 distinct CDR3 sequences, with 4% to 5% occurring only once. This clonotype was seen at least ten times. Its matching antigen is unknown. Trimming removed 3 bases from V and 2 bases from J, with 8 bases in between. Germline V gives CDR1 MNHNS, CDR2 SASEGT. This CDR3 has 14 residues. The sequencing input was whole blood. The TCR originated in an adult who was a healthcare worker with PCR-confirmed SARS-CoV-2 infection or an uninfected control (not recorded which). The chain employs TRBV6-1 and TRBJ1-5, with a possible D match to TRBD1 (6 bases). For the CDR3, the DNA is TGTGCCAGCAGTGACCCAGGGGGCAATCAGCCCCAGCATTTT. This translates into CASSDPGGNQPQHF.